This T cell receptor (beta chain) was sequenced for a study of cytomegalovirus exposure and HLA in healthy donors. As to this clone: Its antigen is unknown.

Germline V gene lookup returns CDR1 MNHEY and CDR2 SMNVEV (reference sequence). The CDR3 extends over 14 amino acids. Germline trimming cut 3 bases from V and 3 bases from J; bases unmatched to any gene: 2. PCR amplification relied on 60 Vbeta primers (plus 13 Jbeta primers). Per the original methods: Among the unique TCR beta chains that a later analysis counted, about 81 million in all, about 10 million were shared. Profiled with immunoSEQ multiplex PCR; TCRdb holds only in-frame clones, not every one. V and J calls and clone size are given by that table; D and trimming were obtained from the DNA. The table records about 110,000 clones, 55% to 65% of them present only once. General study points: CMV serostatus was the only recorded immune exposure for donors.

The receptor was isolated from a woman aged 25-40 years in good health and CMV-seronegative. The gene calls are TRBV27 and TRBJ2-1, with 7 bases identical to TRBD1. Sequencing was done on a sample of PBMCs. As DNA, the CDR3 is TGTGCCAGCAGTTTCAGGGGGAGCTACAATGAGCAGTTCTTC. Translated, it gives CASSFRGSYNEQFF.